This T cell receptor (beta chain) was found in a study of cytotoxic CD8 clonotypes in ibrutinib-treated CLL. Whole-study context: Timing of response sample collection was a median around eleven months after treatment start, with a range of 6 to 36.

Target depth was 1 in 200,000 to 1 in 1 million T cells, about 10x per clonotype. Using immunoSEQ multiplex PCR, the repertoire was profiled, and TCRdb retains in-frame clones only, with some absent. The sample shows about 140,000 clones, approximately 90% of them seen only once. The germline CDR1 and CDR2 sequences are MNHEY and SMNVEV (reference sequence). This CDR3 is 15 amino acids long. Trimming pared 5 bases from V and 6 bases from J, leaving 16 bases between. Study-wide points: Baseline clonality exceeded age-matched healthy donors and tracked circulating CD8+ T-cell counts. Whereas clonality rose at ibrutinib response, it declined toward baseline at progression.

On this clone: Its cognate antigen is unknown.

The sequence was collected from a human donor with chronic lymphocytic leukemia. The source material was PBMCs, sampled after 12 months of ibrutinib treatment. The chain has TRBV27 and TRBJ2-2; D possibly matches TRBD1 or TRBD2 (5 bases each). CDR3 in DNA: TGTGCCAGCAGTCACTTAGCCCGGGGCTCCGGGGAGCTGTTTTTT. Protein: CASSHLARGSGELFF.